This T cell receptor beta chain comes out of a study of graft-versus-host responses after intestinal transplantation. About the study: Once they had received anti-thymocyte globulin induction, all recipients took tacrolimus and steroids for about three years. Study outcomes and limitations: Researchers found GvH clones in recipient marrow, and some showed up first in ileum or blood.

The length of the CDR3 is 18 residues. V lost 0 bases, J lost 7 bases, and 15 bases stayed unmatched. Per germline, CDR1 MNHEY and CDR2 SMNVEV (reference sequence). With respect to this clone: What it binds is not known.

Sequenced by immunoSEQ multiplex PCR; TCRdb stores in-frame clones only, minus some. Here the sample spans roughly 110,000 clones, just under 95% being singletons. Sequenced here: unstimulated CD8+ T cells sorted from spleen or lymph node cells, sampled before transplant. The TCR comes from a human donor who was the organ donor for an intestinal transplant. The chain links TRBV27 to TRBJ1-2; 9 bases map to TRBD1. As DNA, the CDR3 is TGTGCCAGCAGTTTATCCGTCGGAGACAGGGGGGTTACTCTTGGCTACACCTTC. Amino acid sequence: CASSLSVGDRGVTLGYTF.